These T cell receptor beta chains were read from a single sample in a study of T cell responses to AZD1222 COVID-19 vaccine. Clones were read by immunoSEQ multiplex PCR, and TCRdb kept only the in-frame ones, dropping some. The sample consists of 55,000 to 80,000 clones, 89% of them appearing once. Sequenced here: peripheral blood, sampled 28 days after the second AZD1222 dose. The receptors were gathered from an adult who received the AZD1222 COVID-19 vaccine. The CDR3 runs from the conserved cysteine through the conserved F or W. The D gene is left open where the match is weak. Rows give clone size only sometimes, using once, few, many, or a class for an expanded clone.

>TRBJ1-4|once|TRBD1|TRBV5-1
CASSSTNRGPNEKLFF
TGCGCCAGCAGCAGTACTAACAGGGGCCCAAATGAAAAACTGTTTTTT
>TRBJ1-1|-|-|TRBV9
CASSETGENTEAFF
TGTGCCAGCAGCGAAACAGGAGAGAACACTGAAGCTTTCTTT
>TRBJ2-7|-|-|TRBV28
CASGGGGPVHEQYF
TGTGCCAGCGGAGGGGGGGGCCCGGTCCACGAGCAGTACTTC
>TRBJ1-2|-|-|TRBV9
CASSAKGGDPGYTF
TGTGCCAGCAGCGCAAAGGGGGGAGACCCTGGCTACACCTTC
>TRBJ2-7|-|TRBD2|TRBV28
CASSPGLAGSYEQYF
TGTGCCAGCAGCCCCGGACTAGCGGGCTCCTACGAGCAGTACTTC
>TRBJ2-3|-|TRBD1|TRBV28
CASSRTGGAELSQYF
TGTGCCAGCAGCAGGACAGGGGGCGCGGAACTATCGCAGTATTTT
>TRBJ2-7|-|-|TRBV5-1
CASSLEGQVNEQYF
TGCGCCAGCAGCTTGGAGGGCCAGGTAAACGAGCAGTACTTC
>TRBJ1-2|-|TRBD1|TRBV11-2
CASSPGQAHYTF
TGTGCCAGCAGCCCCGGACAGGCTCACTACACCTTC
>TRBJ1-6|-|-|TRBV6-5
CASSYSEGPNSPLHF
TGTGCCAGCAGTTACTCGGAGGGTCCGAATTCACCCCTCCACTTT
>TRBJ2-4|-|-|TRBV21-1
CASSSRLSPKNIQYF
TGTGCCAGCAGCTCCCGTTTGAGCCCCAAAAACATTCAGTACTTC
>TRBJ1-1|-|-|TRBV24-1
CATSDDGRDTEAFF
TGTGCCACCAGTGATGACGGACGAGACACTGAAGCTTTCTTT
>TRBJ2-3|few|TRBD2|TRBV7-2
CASRRTSGTTADTQYF
TGTGCCAGCAGACGGACTAGCGGGACGACCGCAGATACGCAGTATTTT
>TRBJ1-5|-|-|TRBV29-1
CSVWDGHSNQPQHF
TGCAGCGTCTGGGACGGACATAGCAATCAGCCCCAGCATTTT
>TRBJ2-7|-|-|TRBV29-1
CSVEDFQDTNEQYF
TGCAGCGTTGAAGATTTCCAGGACACTAACGAGCAGTACTTC
>TRBJ1-2|-|TRBD1|TRBV28
CASRSGTDDYGYTF
TGTGCCAGCAGAAGTGGGACAGATGATTATGGCTACACCTTC
>TRBJ2-7|-|-|TRBV6-5
CASSKGSYEQYF
TGTGCCAGCTCAAAGGGCTCCTACGAGCAGTACTTC
>TRBJ1-4|-|-|TRBV23-1
CASSQERKGVQKLFF
TGCGCCAGCAGTCAAGAAAGGAAAGGAGTTCAAAAACTGTTTTTT
>TRBJ2-1|-|-|TRBV27
CASSPLTGEHEQFF
TGTGCCAGCAGTCCTCTTACTGGGGAGCATGAGCAGTTCTTC
>TRBJ1-1|-|TRBD1|TRBV28
CASRRTGEAFF
TGTGCCAGCAGACGGACAGGGGAAGCTTTCTTT
>TRBJ2-2|once|TRBD2|TRBV7-3
CASSSAGSNTGELFF
TGTGCCAGCAGCTCAGCGGGGTCGAACACCGGGGAGCTGTTTTTT
>TRBJ1-5|-|-|TRBV6-5
CASQTNFGGQPQHF
TGTGCCAGCCAGACAAACTTCGGGGGTCAGCCCCAGCATTTT
>TRBJ2-1|-|-|TRBV7-2
CASSPRLLSGNEQFF
TGTGCCAGCAGCCCCAGACTATTGTCGGGCAATGAGCAGTTCTTC
>TRBJ1-5|-|TRBD1|TRBV5-8
CASSLEAGGGGQPQHF
TGTGCCAGCAGCTTGGAGGCAGGGGGCGGAGGGCAGCCCCAGCATTTT
>TRBJ1-1|-|TRBD1|TRBV6-5
CASSSGTGGFTEAFF
TGTGCCAGCAGCTCCGGGACAGGGGGATTCACTGAAGCTTTCTTT
>TRBJ2-1|few|-|TRBV4-2
CASSQEGLTLQYNEQFF
TGTGCCAGCAGCCAAGAGGGACTTACGCTCCAATACAATGAGCAGTTCTTC
>TRBJ2-7|-|-|TRBV18
CASSPEGEQYF
TGTGCCAGCTCACCCGAGGGCGAGCAGTACTTC
>TRBJ1-3|-|-|TRBV27
CASSSGPGNTIYF
TGTGCCAGCAGTTCAGGACCTGGAAACACCATATATTTT
>TRBJ2-5|-|-|TRBV7-3
CASSYQGGQETQYF
TGTGCCAGCAGCTACCAGGGGGGCCAAGAGACCCAGTACTTC
>TRBJ2-1|-|TRBD2|TRBV10-2
CASSGRAGGWNNEQFF
TGCGCCAGCAGTGGGAGAGCGGGAGGTTGGAACAATGAGCAGTTCTTC
>TRBJ1-1|-|-|TRBV6-2/TRBV6-3
CASSYAREHTEAFF
TGTGCCAGCAGTTACGCCAGGGAACACACTGAAGCTTTCTTT
>TRBJ2-1|-|-|TRBV7-3
CASSSSSPNEQFF
TGTGCCAGCAGCTCATCGAGCCCCAATGAGCAGTTCTTC
>TRBJ1-5|-|-|TRBV2
CASLGADPNQPQHF
TGTGCCAGCTTAGGGGCGGACCCCAATCAGCCCCAGCATTTT
>TRBJ2-2|-|-|TRBV7-9
CASSPPSSLNTGELFF
TGTGCCAGCAGCCCTCCCTCTAGCCTGAACACCGGGGAGCTGTTTTTT
>TRBJ1-2|-|-|TRBV7-2
CASSLVMGGYTF
TGTGCCAGCAGCTTAGTGATGGGGGGCTACACCTTC
>TRBJ2-3|-|-|TRBV5-4
CASSTEGGTDTQYF
TGTGCCAGCAGCACGGAGGGAGGCACAGATACGCAGTATTTT
>TRBJ2-2|-|-|TRBV10-1
CASSEGDPLNTGELFF
TGCGCCAGCAGTGAGGGGGACCCTTTGAACACCGGGGAGCTGTTTTTT
>TRBJ2-4|-|-|TRBV4-1
CASSQDGFKNIQYF
TGCGCCAGCAGCCAAGACGGATTCAAAAACATTCAGTACTTC
>TRBJ2-1|-|TRBD1|TRBV29-1
CSTGDSYNEQFF
TGCAGCACAGGGGATTCCTACAATGAGCAGTTCTTC
>TRBJ2-2|-|-|TRBV18
CASSPSTNTGELFF
TGTGCCAGCTCACCAAGCACGAACACCGGGGAGCTGTTTTTT
>TRBJ2-7|once|-|TRBV6-1
CASSEGWDMAYEQYF
TGTGCCAGCAGTGAAGGGTGGGACATGGCCTACGAGCAGTACTTC
>TRBJ1-5|-|-|TRBV19
CASSIEVQGFNQPQHF
TGTGCCAGTAGTATAGAGGTCCAGGGGTTTAATCAGCCCCAGCATTTT
>TRBJ2-3|-|-|TRBV7-2
CASSLGRGTITQYF
TGTGCCAGCAGCTTAGGTCGGGGGACGATTACGCAGTATTTT
>TRBJ1-1|-|-|TRBV15
CATSRVGPLMNTEAFF
TGTGCCACCAGCAGAGTCGGACCGCTCATGAACACTGAAGCTTTCTTT
>TRBJ1-1|-|-|TRBV5-4
CASSLRREVVTEAFF
TGTGCCAGCAGCTTGCGGAGGGAGGTGGTCACTGAAGCTTTCTTT
>TRBJ2-5|once|-|TRBV5-1
CASRGGRGETQYF
TGCGCCAGCAGGGGGGGAAGGGGAGAGACCCAGTACTTC
>TRBJ2-5|-|-|TRBV4-2
CASSQDRQGGTQYF
TGTGCCAGCAGCCAAGATAGGCAGGGAGGGACCCAGTACTTC
>TRBJ2-7|-|-|TRBV7-6
CASSLGAGQIYEQYF
TGTGCCAGCAGCTTAGGGGCAGGACAAATCTACGAGCAGTACTTC
>TRBJ1-1|-|-|TRBV12-3/TRBV12-4
CASSLLREAFF
TGTGCCAGCAGTTTACTAAGGGAAGCTTTCTTT